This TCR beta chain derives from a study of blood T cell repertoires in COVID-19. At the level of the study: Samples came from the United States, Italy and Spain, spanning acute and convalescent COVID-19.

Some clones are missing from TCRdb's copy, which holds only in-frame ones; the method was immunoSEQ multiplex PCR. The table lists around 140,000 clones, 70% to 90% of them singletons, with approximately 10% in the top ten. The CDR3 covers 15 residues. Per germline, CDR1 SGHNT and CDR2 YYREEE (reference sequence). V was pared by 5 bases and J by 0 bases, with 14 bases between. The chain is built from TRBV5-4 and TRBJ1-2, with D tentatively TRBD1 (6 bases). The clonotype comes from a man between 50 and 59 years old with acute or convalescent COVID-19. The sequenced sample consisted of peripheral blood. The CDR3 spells CASSAGQNSNYGYTF. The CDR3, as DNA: TGTGCCAGCAGTGCAGGACAGAATTCTAACTATGGCTACACCTTC. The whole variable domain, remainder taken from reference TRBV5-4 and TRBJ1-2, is ETGVTQSPTHLIKTRGQQVTLRCSSQSGHNTVSWYQQALGQGPQFIFQYYREEENGRGNFPPRFSGLQFPNYSSELNVNALELDDSALYLCASSAGQNSNYGYTFGSGTRLTVV.